This paragraph reports one TCR beta chain. The data were obtained in a study of blood T cell repertoires in COVID-19. V shed 3 bases and J shed 4 bases, with 12 bases lying between them. Germline V gene sequence: CDR1 LGHDT, CDR2 YNNKEL (reference sequence). The CDR3 length is 14 residues. Clones were sequenced by immunoSEQ multiplex PCR, and TCRdb holds only the in-frame ones, with some missing. This sample has more than 95,000 clones, with about 81% found just once. What was sequenced was peripheral blood. This sequence joins TRBV3-1 (or the pseudogene TRBV3-2) and TRBJ1-2, with TRBD1 as a possible D gene (6 bases). The TCR originated in a woman between 45 and 65 years old with acute or convalescent COVID-19. The CDR3: CASSQTGRSYGYTF. In DNA form, the CDR3 reads TGTGCCAGCAGCCAGACAGGAAGAAGCTATGGCTACACCTTC.